The 28 T cell receptor beta chains below were found in one sample sequenced in a study of early T cells in non-severe SARS-CoV-2 infection. TCRdb itself ran the 5' RACE reads through MiXCR, one entry per CDR3 protein. This table has 45,000 to 55,000 distinct CDR3 sequences, around a tenth appearing once. Sequencing used whole blood. Receptors were obtained from an adult who was a healthcare worker with PCR-confirmed SARS-CoV-2 infection or an uninfected control (not recorded which).

The chain uses TRBV20-1 and TRBJ2-3, with D unresolved. The CDR3 is 15 residues long. Deletions cut 3 bases from V and 2 bases from J, with 15 bases between. Germline lookup yields CDR1 DFQATT and CDR2 SNEGSKA (reference sequence). Here the CDR3 reads CSASGPPPHTDTQYF. CDR3 coding DNA: TGCAGTGCTAGTGGCCCCCCCCCTCACACAGATACGCAGTATTTT.

J is TRBJ1-3 and V is TRBV10-2; the D gene is possibly TRBD1 (5 bases). V was trimmed by 3 bases and J by 5 bases, leaving 14 bases between them. Germline V gene sequence: CDR1 WSHSY, CDR2 SAAADI. There are 15 residues in the CDR3. Written as DNA, the CDR3 is TGCGCCAGCAGTGATTGGGGGGGTGCTAGAAACACCATATATTTT. Translating gives CASSDWGGARNTIYF.

This chain links TRBV5-1 with TRBJ1-6; tentatively, D is TRBD1 (6 bases). The CDR3 runs to 12 residues. Trimming removed 0 bases at V and 16 bases at J, with 11 bases between. Looked up from germline, CDR1 is SGHRS and CDR2 is YFSETQ. CDR3 residues: CASSLERGQLHF. CDR3 bases: TGCGCCAGCAGCTTGGAAAGGGGACAACTCCACTTT. Looking up the rest from reference TRBV5-1 and TRBJ1-6 gives the full variable domain: KAGVTQTPRYLIKTRGQQVTLSCSPISGHRSVSWYQQTPGQGLQFLFEYFSETQRNKGNFPGRFSGRQFSNSRSEMNVSTLELGDSALYLCASSLERGQLHFGNGTRLTVT.

This clonotype has at least ten counts. The genes are TRBV5-5 and TRBJ1-2; D may be TRBD1 (5 bases). V dropped 0 bases and J dropped 10 bases, with 7 bases sitting between them. Germline CDR1 SGHKS, CDR2 YYEKEE (reference sequence). The CDR3 has 11 amino acids. CDR3 region: CASSLAGVYTF. As DNA, the CDR3 is TGTGCCAGCAGCTTGGCGGGGGTCTACACCTTC.

This clonotype occurred a few times. The gene calls are TRBV30 and TRBJ1-5; possibly TRBD1 for D (6 bases). The CDR3 is made up of 14 amino acids. CDR1 is GTSNPN, CDR2 SVGIG, per germline (reference sequence). Trimming shortened V by 1 base and J by 2 bases, and 9 bases separated the two germline ends. The CDR3 nucleotides read TGTGCCTGGAGTGGCGCAGGGGGCAATCAGCCCCAGCATTTT. Translated, it gives CAWSGAGGNQPQHF.

This clonotype has ten or more counts. The chain is built from TRBV11-3 and TRBJ2-3; the D is unclear. V gave up 2 bases and J gave up 5 bases, with 2 bases separating them. The CDR3 length is 11 residues. Germline values: CDR1 SGHNT, CDR2 YENEEA. Here the CDR3 DNA reads TGTGCCAGCAGCTTACTAGATACGCAGTATTTT. Amino acids: CASSLLDTQYF.

This clonotype showed up many times. The CDR3 region has the DNA TGCGCCAGCAGCTGGGACGGACGGAGCAATCAGCCCCAGCATTTT. It yields the protein CASSWDGRSNQPQHF. The chain couples TRBV5-1 to TRBJ1-5, with a possible D match to TRBD1 (5 bases). The CDR3 loop spans 15 amino acids. V shed 3 bases and J shed 1 base, with 11 bases lying between them. The germline gives CDR1 SGHRS, CDR2 YFSETQ.

This chain connects TRBV3-1 to TRBJ2-1; tentatively, D is TRBD1 or TRBD2 (7 bases each). V lost 4 bases and J lost 7, with 17 bases in between. Germline lookup yields CDR1 LGHDT and CDR2 YNNKEL (reference sequence). The CDR3 consists of 15 residues. This CDR3 is CASSPPGGGLNEQFF. CDR3 DNA sequence: TGTGCCAGCAGCCCTCCAGGGGGGGGGTTAAATGAGCAGTTCTTC.

This clonotype was counted ten times or more. J is TRBJ2-7 and V is TRBV12-3 or TRBV12-4; D is undetermined. Trimming shortened V by 6 bases and J by 1 base, and 7 bases separated the two germline ends. The CDR3 has 12 amino acids. The CDR3 here is CASSRLSYEQYF. DNA for the CDR3: TGTGCCAGCAGCCGGTTGTCCTACGAGCAGTACTTC.

The CDR3 here is CASSTGGHEQYF. CDR3 sequence (DNA): TGTGCCAGCAGTACAGGGGGCCACGAGCAGTACTTC. The rearrangement joins TRBV6-5 to TRBJ2-7; 9 positions agree with TRBD1. This CDR3 comprises 12 residues. CDR1 and CDR2 from the germline V gene are MNHEY and SVGAGI. V lost 5 bases and J lost 5; bases outside the gene matches: 1.

The V call is TRBV11-2, the J call TRBJ2-7; TRBD2 matches 13 bases. With 4 bases clipped from V and 5 bases from J, the junction kept 5 bases outside the gene matches. The V gene's germline CDR1 is SGHAT and CDR2 FQNNGV. This CDR3 has 15 amino acids. The CDR3, as DNA: TGTGCCAGCAGCTCCGGGACTAGCGGGAACGACGAGCAGTACTTC. It specifies CASSSGTSGNDEQYF.

As regards this clonotype: This sequence may be a read error, since a much larger clone differs from it by one base. This chain joins TRBV7-9 and TRBJ2-7; D is perhaps TRBD2 (5 bases). The CDR3 consists of 15 residues. Germline CDR1 is SEHNR and CDR2 is FQNEAQ (reference sequence). The CDR3 sequence is CPSTPLRAAGHEQYF. The CDR3 DNA sequence: TGTCCCAGCACCCCCTTGAGGGCCGCAGGCCACGAGCAGTACTTC.

Many counts were recorded for this clonotype. V usage is TRBV5-1 and J usage is TRBJ1-1, with no clear D. This CDR3 contains 14 residues. CDR1 and CDR2 from the germline V gene are SGHRS and YFSETQ. V shed 3 bases and J shed 1 base, with 10 bases lying between them. CDR3 DNA sequence: TGCGCCAGCAGCTCGAGAACGGCGAACACTGAAGCTTTCTTT. This encodes CASSSRTANTEAFF.

The chain joins TRBV28 to TRBJ1-4, with D maybe TRBD1 (5 bases). Per the germline V gene, CDR1 is MDHEN and CDR2 is SYDVKM. Deletions cut 1 base from V and 7 bases from J, with 10 bases between. This CDR3 region has 14 residues. Here the CDR3 DNA reads TGTGCCAGCAGTTTATTGGCAGGGTTTGAAAAACTGTTTTTT. This translates into CASSLLAGFEKLFF. Filled out from reference TRBV28 and TRBJ1-4, the complete variable domain reads DVKVTQSSRYLVKRTGEKVFLECVQDMDHENMFWYRQDPGLGLRLIYFSYDVKMKEKGDIPEGYSVSREKKERFSLILESASTNQTSMYLCASSLLAGFEKLFFGSGTQLSVL.

The chain has TRBV5-1 and TRBJ1-6, with 8 positions matching TRBD1. J gave up 5 bases and V 5 bases, and 3 bases lay outside the gene matches. This CDR3 contains 14 residues. In germline, CDR1 is SGHRS, CDR2 YFSETQ. The CDR3 DNA sequence: TGCGCCAGCAGAGGGACAGGTGATAATTCACCCCTCCACTTT. Translating it yields CASRGTGDNSPLHF.

This clonotype was counted between two and nine times. The chain links TRBV4-2 to TRBJ2-3; D could derive from TRBD1 or TRBD2 (5 bases each). This CDR3 is 15 amino acids long. Germline-derived CDR1 and CDR2 are LGHNA and YNFKEQ. Between the trimmed V and J ends, which lost 4 bases and 2 bases, there was a span of 13 bases. CDR3 sequence: CASSPGASYTDTQYF. The CDR3 DNA reads as TGTGCCAGCAGCCCCGGGGCTAGCTACACAGATACGCAGTATTTT.

There are many counts of this clonotype. This rearrangement joins TRBV24-1 to TRBJ1-1; D is unresolved. This CDR3 region has 13 residues. Trimming shortened V by 10 bases and J by 0 bases, and 11 bases separated the two germline ends. Looked up from germline, CDR1 is KGHDR and CDR2 is SFDVKD. This chain's CDR3 is CATAGRLNTEAFF. The DNA of the CDR3 is TGTGCCACGGCTGGACGACTGAACACTGAAGCTTTCTTT.

V and J are TRBV29-1 and TRBJ2-2, with D possibly matching TRBD1 (6 bases). Germline CDR1 reads SQVTM; CDR2 reads ANQGSEA. The CDR3 length is 14 residues. The V end lost 4 bases, the J end lost 4 bases, and 13 bases lay between the germline ends. CDR3 loop: CSVAGADGTGELFF. DNA of the CDR3: TGCAGCGTTGCAGGGGCAGATGGCACCGGGGAGCTGTTTTTT.

There are many counts of this clonotype. The DNA for the CDR3 is TGCGCCAGCAGCTTCGGCGTCCAAGAGACCCAGTACTTC. Residues: CASSFGVQETQYF. The gene calls are TRBV5-1 and TRBJ2-5; D not resolved. Germline V gene lookup returns CDR1 SGHRS and CDR2 YFSETQ. V was trimmed by 2 bases and J by 1 base, leaving 6 bases between them. The CDR3 is 13 residues long.

The table lists this clonotype with many counts. The chain joins TRBV19 to TRBJ2-7; 8 bases are a match to TRBD2. The germline CDR1 and CDR2 sequences are LNHDA and SQIVND (reference sequence). There are 16 residues in the CDR3. With V trimmed by 5 bases and J by 0 bases, 9 bases remained unmatched. CDR3 coding DNA: TGTGCCAGTAGTTTTTCTACTAGCGGTAGCTCCTACGAGCAGTACTTC. Amino acid sequence: CASSFSTSGSSYEQYF.

This clonotype has a handful of counts. The V and J genes are TRBV10-1 and TRBJ2-7, with a weak D call TRBD1 (5 bases). The CDR3 length is 14 residues. Trimming took 4 bases from V and 4 from J, leaving 14 bases between them. Germline values: CDR1 WNHNN, CDR2 SYGVQD (reference sequence). CDR3 DNA: TGCGCCAGCAGTGGGTCTTCAGGGTTTTACGAGCAGTACTTC. It translates to CASSGSSGFYEQYF.

Ten or more counts support this clonotype. The chain uses TRBV10-1 and TRBJ2-2, with TRBD1 as a possible D gene (5 bases). The germline V gene has CDR1 WNHNN and CDR2 SYGVQD (reference sequence). The CDR3 length is 12 residues. V lost 6 bases, J lost 3 bases, and 5 bases lay in between. The CDR3 nucleotides read TGCGCCAGCAGGACAGACACCGGGGAGCTGTTTTTT. This sequence encodes CASRTDTGELFF.

This clonotype was counted between two and nine times. This rearrangement joins TRBV6-5 to TRBJ1-6; tentatively, D is TRBD1 (5 bases). CDR1 MNHEY and CDR2 SVGAGI come from the germline V gene. The CDR3 extends over 15 amino acids. V was clipped by 1 base and J by 7 bases, with 11 bases between them. The DNA for the CDR3 is TGTGCCAGCAGTTACTTCAGGGACGTCAATTCACCCCTCCACTTT. This sequence encodes CASSYFRDVNSPLHF.

On this clonotype: The junction differs from germline at one of its ends, possibly a read error. The gene calls are TRBV7-6 and TRBJ2-5, with 9 bases that match TRBD2. The CDR3 spans 16 residues. The germline V gene encodes CDR1 SGHVS and CDR2 FNYEAQ. The CDR3 spells CVSSLGSGGLQETQYF. For the CDR3, the DNA is TGTGTCAGCAGCTTAGGTAGCGGGGGCCTTCAAGAGACCCAGTACTTC.

The rearrangement joins TRBV28 to TRBJ2-5, with TRBD2 matching 8 bases. V lost 7 bases to trimming and J lost 5 bases; unmatched junction nucleotides: 9. The CDR3 runs to 14 residues. From germline, CDR1 is MDHEN and CDR2 SYDVKM. CDR3 nucleotide sequence: TGTGCCAGCAAACCGGGACTAGTTTTCGAGACCCAGTACTTC. As protein: CASKPGLVFETQYF.

The V and J genes are TRBV30 and TRBJ2-7; D possibly corresponds to TRBD2 (5 bases). Trimming pared 2 bases from V and 5 bases from J, leaving 13 bases between. The CDR3 totals 13 residues. Germline-derived CDR1 and CDR2 are GTSNPN and SVGIG (reference sequence). The CDR3 DNA sequence: TGTGCCTGGAGTTCGGGGTTAACTGACGAGCAGTACTTC. It specifies CAWSSGLTDEQYF. Supplemented by reference TRBV30 and TRBJ2-7, the full variable domain reads SQTIHQWPATLVQPVGSPLSLECTVEGTSNPNLYWYRQAAGRGLQLLFYSVGIGQISSEVPQNLSASRPQDRQFILSSKKLLLSDSGFYLCAWSSGLTDEQYFGPGTRLTVT.

This clonotype came up a few times. The chain combines TRBV2 with TRBJ2-3; D uncertain. Germline V gene lookup returns CDR1 SNHLY and CDR2 FYNNEI. The CDR3 is 17 residues long. Between the trimmed V and J ends, which lost 7 bases and 1 base, there was a span of 21 bases. The CDR3, as DNA: TGTGCCAGCAACCCCGGTGGCCTATACCTCGGCACAGATACGCAGTATTTT. This encodes CASNPGGLYLGTDTQYF. The full variable domain, rest sourced from reference TRBV2 and TRBJ2-3, is EPEVTQTPSHQVTQMGQEVILRCVPISNHLYFYWYRQILGQKVEFLVSFYNNEISEKSEIFDDQFSVERPDGSNFTLKIRSTKLEDSAMYFCASNPGGLYLGTDTQYFGPGTRLTVL.

Ten or more counts support this clonotype. This rearrangement joins TRBV11-2 to TRBJ2-2; 14 nucleotides agree with TRBD2. The CDR3 is 22 amino acids. V lost 7 bases to trimming and J lost 5 bases; unmatched junction nucleotides: 24. CDR1 and CDR2 (germline): SGHAT, FQNNGV. The CDR3 DNA reads as TGTGCCAGCATCGGGGAAAACGGGACTAGCGGGAGTCCCCGACCCGGGACCGGGGAGCTGTTTTTT. This encodes CASIGENGTSGSPRPGTGELFF.